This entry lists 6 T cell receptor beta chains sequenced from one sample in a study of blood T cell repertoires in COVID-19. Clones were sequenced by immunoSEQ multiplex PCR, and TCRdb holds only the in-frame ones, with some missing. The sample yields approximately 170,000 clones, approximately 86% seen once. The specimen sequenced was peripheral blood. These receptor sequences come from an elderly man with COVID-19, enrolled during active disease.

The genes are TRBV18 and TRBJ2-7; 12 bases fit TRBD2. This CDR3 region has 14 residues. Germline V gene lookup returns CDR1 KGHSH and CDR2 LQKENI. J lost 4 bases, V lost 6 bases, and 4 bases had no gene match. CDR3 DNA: TGTGCCAGCTCCGGACTAGCGGGGCCTTACGAGCAGTACTTC. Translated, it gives CASSGLAGPYEQYF.

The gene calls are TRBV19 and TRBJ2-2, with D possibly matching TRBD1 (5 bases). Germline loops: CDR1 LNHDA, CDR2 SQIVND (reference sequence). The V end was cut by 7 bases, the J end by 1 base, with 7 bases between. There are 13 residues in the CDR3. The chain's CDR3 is CASNTGNTGELFF. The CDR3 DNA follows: TGTGCCAGTAACACAGGGAACACCGGGGAGCTGTTTTTT. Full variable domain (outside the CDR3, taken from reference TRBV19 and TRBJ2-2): DGGITQSPKYLFRKEGQNVTLSCEQNLNHDAMYWYRQDPGQGLRLIYYSQIVNDFQKGDIAEGYSVSREKKESFPLTVTSAQKNPTAFYLCASNTGNTGELFFGEGSRLTVL.

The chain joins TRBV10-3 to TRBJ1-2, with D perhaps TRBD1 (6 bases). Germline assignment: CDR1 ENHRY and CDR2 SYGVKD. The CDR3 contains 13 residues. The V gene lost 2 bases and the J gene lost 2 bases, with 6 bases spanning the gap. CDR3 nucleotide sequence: TGTGCCATCAGTGAGGACAGGAACTATGGCTACACCTTC. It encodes CAISEDRNYGYTF.

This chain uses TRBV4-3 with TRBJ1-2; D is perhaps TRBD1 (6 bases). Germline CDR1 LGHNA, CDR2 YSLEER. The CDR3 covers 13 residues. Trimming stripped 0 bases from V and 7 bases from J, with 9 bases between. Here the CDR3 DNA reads TGCGCCAGCAGCCAAGACAGGGGCGGTGGCTACACCTTC. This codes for CASSQDRGGGYTF.

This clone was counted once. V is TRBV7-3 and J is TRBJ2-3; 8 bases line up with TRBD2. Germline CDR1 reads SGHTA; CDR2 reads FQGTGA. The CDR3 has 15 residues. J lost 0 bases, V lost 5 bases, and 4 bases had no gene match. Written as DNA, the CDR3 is TGTGCCAGCAGCGCTAGCGGGTATAGCACAGATACGCAGTATTTT. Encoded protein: CASSASGYSTDTQYF.

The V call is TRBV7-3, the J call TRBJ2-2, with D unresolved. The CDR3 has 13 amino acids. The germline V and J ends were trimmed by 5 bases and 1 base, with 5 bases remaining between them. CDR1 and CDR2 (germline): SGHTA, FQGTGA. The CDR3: CASSPRNTGELFF. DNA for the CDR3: TGTGCCAGCAGCCCTAGGAACACCGGGGAGCTGTTTTTT.